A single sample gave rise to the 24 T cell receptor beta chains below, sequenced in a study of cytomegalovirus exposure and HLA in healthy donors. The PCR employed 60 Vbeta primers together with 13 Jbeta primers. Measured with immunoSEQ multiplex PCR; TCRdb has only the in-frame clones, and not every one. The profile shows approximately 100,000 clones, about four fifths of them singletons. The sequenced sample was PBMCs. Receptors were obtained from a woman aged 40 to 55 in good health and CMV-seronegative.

The CDR3 DNA reads as TGTGCCAGTAGTACACAGGGGCCTCAGCCCCAGCATTTT. As protein: CASSTQGPQPQHF. V is TRBV19 and J is TRBJ1-5; TRBD1 matches at 7 bases. With V trimmed by 4 bases and J by 6 bases, 3 bases remained unmatched. This CDR3 is 13 amino acids long. Germline CDR1 and CDR2: LNHDA and SQIVND (reference sequence).

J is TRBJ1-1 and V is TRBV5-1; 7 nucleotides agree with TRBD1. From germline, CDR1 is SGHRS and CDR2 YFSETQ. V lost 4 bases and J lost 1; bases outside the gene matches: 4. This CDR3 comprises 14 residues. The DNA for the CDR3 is TGCGCCAGCAGCGCGGGACAGCGGAACACTGAAGCTTTCTTT. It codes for CASSAGQRNTEAFF.

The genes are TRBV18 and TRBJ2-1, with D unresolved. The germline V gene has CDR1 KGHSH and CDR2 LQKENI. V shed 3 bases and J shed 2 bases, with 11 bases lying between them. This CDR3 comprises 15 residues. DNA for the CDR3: TGTGCCAGCTCACCCCGGCTAGAGGCCTACAATGAGCAGTTCTTC. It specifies CASSPRLEAYNEQFF. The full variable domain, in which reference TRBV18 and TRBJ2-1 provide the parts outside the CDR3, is NAGVMQNPRHLVRRRGQEARLRCSPMKGHSHVYWYRQLPEEGLKFMVYLQKENIIDESGMPKERFSAEFPKEGPSILRIQQVVRGDSAAYFCASSPRLEAYNEQFFGPGTRLTVL.

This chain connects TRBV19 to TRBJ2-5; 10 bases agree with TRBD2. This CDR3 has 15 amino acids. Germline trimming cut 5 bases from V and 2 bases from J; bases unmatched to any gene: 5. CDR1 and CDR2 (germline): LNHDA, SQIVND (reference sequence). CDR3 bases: TGTGCCAGTAGTTTGGCTAGCGGGGGACAAGAGACCCAGTACTTC. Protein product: CASSLASGGQETQYF.

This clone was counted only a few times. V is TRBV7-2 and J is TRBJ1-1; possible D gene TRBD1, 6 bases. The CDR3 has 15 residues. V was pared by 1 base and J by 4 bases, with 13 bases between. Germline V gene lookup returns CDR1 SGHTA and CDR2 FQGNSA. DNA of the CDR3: TGTGCCAGCAGCTTAGTGTCAGGGGCCAGCACTGAAGCTTTCTTT. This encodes CASSLVSGASTEAFF.

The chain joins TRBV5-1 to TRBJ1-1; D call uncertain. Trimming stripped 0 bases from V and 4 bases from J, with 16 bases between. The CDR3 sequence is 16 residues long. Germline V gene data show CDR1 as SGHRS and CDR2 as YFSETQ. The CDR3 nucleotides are TGCGCCAGCAGCTTGGGAGACGGGAGCCACCTCACTGAAGCTTTCTTT. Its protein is CASSLGDGSHLTEAFF.

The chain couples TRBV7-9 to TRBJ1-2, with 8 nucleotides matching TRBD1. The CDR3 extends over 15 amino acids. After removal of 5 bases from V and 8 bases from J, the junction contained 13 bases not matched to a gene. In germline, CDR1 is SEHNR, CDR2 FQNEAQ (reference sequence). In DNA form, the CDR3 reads TGTGCCAGCAGCAACCCGGACAGGGTAGTAGAGGGCTACACCTTC. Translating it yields CASSNPDRVVEGYTF.

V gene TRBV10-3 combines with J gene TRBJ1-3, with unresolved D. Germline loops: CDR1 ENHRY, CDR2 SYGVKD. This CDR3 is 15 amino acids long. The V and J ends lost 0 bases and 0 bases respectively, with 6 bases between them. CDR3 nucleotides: TGTGCCATCAGTGAGTCCGAGGACTCTGGAAACACCATATATTTT. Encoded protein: CAISESEDSGNTIYF.

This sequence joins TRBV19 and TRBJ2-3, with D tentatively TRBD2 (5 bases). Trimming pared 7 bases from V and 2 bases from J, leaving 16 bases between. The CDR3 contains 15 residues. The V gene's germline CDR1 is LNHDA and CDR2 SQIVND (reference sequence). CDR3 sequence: CASTVSAASTDTQYF. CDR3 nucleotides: TGTGCCAGTACGGTTAGCGCAGCCTCCACAGATACGCAGTATTTT.

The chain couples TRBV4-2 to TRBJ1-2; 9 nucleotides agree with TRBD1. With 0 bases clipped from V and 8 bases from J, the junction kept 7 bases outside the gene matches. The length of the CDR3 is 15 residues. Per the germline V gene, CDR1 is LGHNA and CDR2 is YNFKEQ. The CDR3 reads CASSQEGTGSWGYTF. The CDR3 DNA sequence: TGTGCCAGCAGCCAAGAGGGGACAGGGAGTTGGGGCTACACCTTC.

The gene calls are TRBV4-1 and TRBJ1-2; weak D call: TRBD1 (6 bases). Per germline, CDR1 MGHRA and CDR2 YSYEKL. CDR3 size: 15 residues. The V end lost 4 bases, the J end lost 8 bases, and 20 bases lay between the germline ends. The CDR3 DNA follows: TGCGCCAGCAGCCGCTTTCCCAGGGGCGCGGAAGGCTACACCTTC. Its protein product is CASSRFPRGAEGYTF.

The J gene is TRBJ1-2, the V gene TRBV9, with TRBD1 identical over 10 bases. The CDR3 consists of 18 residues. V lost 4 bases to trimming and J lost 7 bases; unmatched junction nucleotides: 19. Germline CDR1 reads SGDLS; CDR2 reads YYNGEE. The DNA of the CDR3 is TGTGCCAGCAGCTCCCCCCCTTGGGGGACAGGGGCTCTTGGTGGCTACACCTTC. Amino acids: CASSSPPWGTGALGGYTF.

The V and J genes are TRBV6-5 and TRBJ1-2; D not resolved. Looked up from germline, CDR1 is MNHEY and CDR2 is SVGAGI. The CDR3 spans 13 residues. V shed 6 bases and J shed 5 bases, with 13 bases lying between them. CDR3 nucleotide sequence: TGTGCCAGCAGGAATGGTCAGGATTATGGCTACACCTTC. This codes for CASRNGQDYGYTF.

In DNA form, the CDR3 reads TGTGCCAGCAGCGTAAAAGGACTAGTTACCACCGGGGAGCTGTTTTTT. Its protein is CASSVKGLVTTGELFF. The chain joins TRBV9 to TRBJ2-2; TRBD2 aligns across 7 bases. V gave up 1 base and J gave up 4 bases; unmatched junction bases: 7. The CDR3 is 16 amino acids. The germline CDR1 and CDR2 sequences are SGDLS and YYNGEE.

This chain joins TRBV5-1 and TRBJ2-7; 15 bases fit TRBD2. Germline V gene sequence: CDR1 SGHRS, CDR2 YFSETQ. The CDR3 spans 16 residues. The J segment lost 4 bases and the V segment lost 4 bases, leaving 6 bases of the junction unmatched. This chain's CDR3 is CASSVGTSGGLYEQYF. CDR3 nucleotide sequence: TGCGCCAGCAGCGTTGGGACTAGCGGGGGGTTATACGAGCAGTACTTC.

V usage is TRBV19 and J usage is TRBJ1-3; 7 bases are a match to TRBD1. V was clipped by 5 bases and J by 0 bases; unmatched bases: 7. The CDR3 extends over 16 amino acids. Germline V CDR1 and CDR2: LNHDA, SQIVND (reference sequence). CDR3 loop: CASSRTGDHSGNTIYF. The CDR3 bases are TGTGCCAGTAGTCGGACAGGCGACCACTCTGGAAACACCATATATTTT.

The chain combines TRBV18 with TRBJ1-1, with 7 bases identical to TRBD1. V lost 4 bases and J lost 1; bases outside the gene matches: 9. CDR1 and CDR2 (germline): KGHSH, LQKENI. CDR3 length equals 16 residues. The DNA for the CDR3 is TGTGCCAGCTCACGTCTACAGGGGCCCGAGAACACTGAAGCTTTCTTT. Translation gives CASSRLQGPENTEAFF. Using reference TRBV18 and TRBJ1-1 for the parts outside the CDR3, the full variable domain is NAGVMQNPRHLVRRRGQEARLRCSPMKGHSHVYWYRQLPEEGLKFMVYLQKENIIDESGMPKERFSAEFPKEGPSILRIQQVVRGDSAAYFCASSRLQGPENTEAFFGQGTRLTVV.

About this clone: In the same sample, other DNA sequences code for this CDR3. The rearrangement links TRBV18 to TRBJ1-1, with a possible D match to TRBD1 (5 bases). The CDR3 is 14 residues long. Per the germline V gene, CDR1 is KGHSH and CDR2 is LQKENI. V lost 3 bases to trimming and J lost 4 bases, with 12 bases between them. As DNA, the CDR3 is TGTGCCAGCTCACCCGGGACGGGGGGCACTGAAGCTTTCTTT. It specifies CASSPGTGGTEAFF.

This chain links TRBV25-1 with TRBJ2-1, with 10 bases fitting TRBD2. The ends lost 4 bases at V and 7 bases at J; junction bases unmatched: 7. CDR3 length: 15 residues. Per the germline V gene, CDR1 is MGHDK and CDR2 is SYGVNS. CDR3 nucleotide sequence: TGTGCCAGCAGTGGAGCGGGGGGGCTTTGGAATGAGCAGTTCTTC. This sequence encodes CASSGAGGLWNEQFF. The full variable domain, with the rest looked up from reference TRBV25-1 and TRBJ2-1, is EADIYQTPRYLVIGTGKKITLECSQTMGHDKMYWYQQDPGMELHLIHYSYGVNSTEKGDLSSESTVSRIRTEHFPLTLESARPSHTSQYLCASSGAGGLWNEQFFGPGTRLTVL.

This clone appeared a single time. In DNA, the CDR3 is TGCGCCAGCAGCCAAGATTGGCAGGGCGGACAGCCCCAGCATTTT. It translates to CASSQDWQGGQPQHF. The chain has TRBV4-1 and TRBJ1-5, with a possible D match to TRBD1 (5 bases). The CDR3 is 15 amino acids. V lost 0 bases and J lost 7, with 13 bases in between. Germline V lookup: CDR1 MGHRA, CDR2 YSYEKL.

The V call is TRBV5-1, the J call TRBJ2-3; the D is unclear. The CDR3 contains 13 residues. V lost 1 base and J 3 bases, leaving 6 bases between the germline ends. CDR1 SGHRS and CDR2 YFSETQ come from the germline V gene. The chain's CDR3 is CASSLQETDTQYF. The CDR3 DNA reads TGCGCCAGCAGCTTGCAGGAAACAGATACGCAGTATTTT.

The CDR3 nucleotides are TGCGCCAGCAGCTGGACAGGGGGTGAGCAGTACTTC. It is translated as CASSWTGGEQYF. This chain links TRBV5-1 with TRBJ2-7; 10 positions agree with TRBD1. CDR3 length: 12 residues. In germline, CDR1 is SGHRS, CDR2 YFSETQ. V gave up 3 bases and J gave up 7 bases; unmatched junction bases: 1.

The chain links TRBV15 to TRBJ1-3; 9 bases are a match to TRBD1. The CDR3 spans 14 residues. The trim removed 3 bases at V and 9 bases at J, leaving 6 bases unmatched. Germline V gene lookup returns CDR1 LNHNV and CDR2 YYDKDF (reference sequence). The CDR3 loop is CATSRVGTGRTIYF. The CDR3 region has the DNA TGTGCCACCAGCAGGGTGGGGACAGGGCGCACCATATATTTT.

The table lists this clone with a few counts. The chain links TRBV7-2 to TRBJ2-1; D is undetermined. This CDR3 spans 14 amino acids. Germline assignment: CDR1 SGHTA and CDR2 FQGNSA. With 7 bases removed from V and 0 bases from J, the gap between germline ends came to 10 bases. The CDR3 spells CASMGASSYNEQFF. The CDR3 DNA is TGTGCCAGCATGGGCGCGAGCTCCTACAATGAGCAGTTCTTC.